The source of this T cell receptor (beta chain) is a study of blood T cell repertoires in COVID-19. Across the study: Some COVID-19 samples were acute and others convalescent; all came from the United States, Italy and Spain. The cDNA or gDNA used as material had been derived from T cells, B-cell-depleted T cells, or PBMCs.

Measured with immunoSEQ multiplex PCR; TCRdb has only the in-frame clones, and not every one. Of over 250,000 clones listed, roughly 84% are singletons. Germline loops: CDR1 MNHEY, CDR2 SMNVEV (reference sequence). The CDR3 sequence is 15 residues long. V dropped 4 bases and J dropped 4; count of bases not matched to a gene: 5. Enrolment of Seattle patients took place during active infection, and they were followed longitudinally. This TCR was recovered from a human donor with COVID-19, enrolled during active disease. The donor label of this sample is uncertain. The V call is TRBV27, the J call TRBJ2-1; TRBD2 matches 9 bases. The sample consisted of peripheral blood. CDR3 amino acids: CASSSTSGLYNEQFF. The CDR3 nucleotides read TGTGCCAGCAGTTCGACTAGCGGCCTTTACAATGAGCAGTTCTTC.